The 28 T cell receptor beta chains listed next were all sequenced from one sample in a study of T cell changes during pregnancy in multiple sclerosis. TCRdb keeps only in-frame clones here, not all; method: immunoSEQ multiplex PCR. The sample has 40,000 to 50,000 clones, approximately 89% seen once. Sequences were derived from CD4+ T cells from peripheral blood mononuclear cells, sampled in the first trimester of pregnancy. These receptors came from a female donor with multiple sclerosis, enrolled in a pregnancy study.

The CDR3 nucleotides are TGCGCCAGCAGCCCTAGTCGAACAGGGAACTCTGGGGCCAACGTCCTGACTTTC. It is translated as CASSPSRTGNSGANVLTF. The chain links TRBV4-1 to TRBJ2-6; D is possibly TRBD1 (6 bases). CDR3 size: 18 residues. V dropped 4 bases and J dropped 0 bases, with 16 bases sitting between them. Germline CDR1 reads MGHRA; CDR2 reads YSYEKL.

This clone was recorded only once. The J gene is TRBJ2-7, the V gene TRBV20-1; the D gene is possibly TRBD2 (5 bases). Trimming cost V 6 bases and J 4 bases, with 10 bases left between them. CDR3 length: 11 amino acids. Germline V gives CDR1 DFQATT, CDR2 SNEGSKA (reference sequence). This chain's CDR3 is CSAPDSYEQYF. CDR3 coding DNA: TGCAGTGCCCCGGACTCATACGAGCAGTACTTC.

The chain has TRBV5-6 and TRBJ2-5, with TRBD1 as a possible D gene (6 bases). V lost 1 base and J lost 6, with 13 bases in between. The CDR3 length is 14 residues. Germline assignment: CDR1 SGHDT and CDR2 YYEEEE. The DNA of the CDR3 is TGTGCCAGCAGCTTGTCCCAGGGGCTGAAGACCCAGTACTTC. Encoded protein: CASSLSQGLKTQYF. The full variable domain, with the rest looked up from reference TRBV5-6 and TRBJ2-5, is DAGVTQSPTHLIKTRGQQVTLRCSPKSGHDTVSWYQQALGQGPQFIFQYYEEEERQRGNFPDRFSGHQFPNYSSELNVNALLLGDSALYLCASSLSQGLKTQYFGPGTRLLVL.

J is TRBJ2-1 and V is TRBV7-9, with a possible D match to TRBD2 (7 bases). The CDR3 is made up of 17 amino acids. V was trimmed by 5 bases and J by 2 bases, leaving 19 bases between them. Germline values: CDR1 SEHNR, CDR2 FQNEAQ (reference sequence). The CDR3 protein is CASSERGGLFTYNEQFF. The CDR3 DNA sequence: TGTGCCAGCAGCGAAAGGGGGGGACTTTTCACCTACAATGAGCAGTTCTTC.

The rearrangement links TRBV5-1 to TRBJ2-3; D ambiguous. Trimming cost V 5 bases and J 6 bases, with 13 bases left between them. This CDR3 is built from 13 residues. Germline V lookup: CDR1 SGHRS, CDR2 YFSETQ. Here the CDR3 reads CASSVRVSDTQYF. CDR3 nucleotides: TGCGCCAGCAGTGTGAGAGTAAGCGATACGCAGTATTTT. The entire variable domain, with the rest obtained from reference TRBV5-1 and TRBJ2-3, is as follows: KAGVTQTPRYLIKTRGQQVTLSCSPISGHRSVSWYQQTPGQGLQFLFEYFSETQRNKGNFPGRFSGRQFSNSRSEMNVSTLELGDSALYLCASSVRVSDTQYFGPGTRLTVL.

The table lists this clone with a few counts. V is TRBV5-1 and J is TRBJ1-1, with D possibly TRBD1 on 5 matching bases. Germline V gives CDR1 SGHRS, CDR2 YFSETQ. V was shortened by 0 bases and J by 6 bases, with 15 bases between the two germline ends. CDR3 length equals 15 residues. The CDR3 is CASSLVRGYFAEAFF. CDR3 sequence (DNA): TGCGCCAGCAGCTTGGTAAGGGGTTATTTCGCTGAAGCTTTCTTT.

The sample holds a few counts of this clone. This chain connects TRBV7-9 to TRBJ2-5; the D gene is possibly TRBD2 (5 bases). Germline V gene lookup returns CDR1 SEHNR and CDR2 FQNEAQ (reference sequence). The CDR3 extends over 13 amino acids. V was trimmed by 5 bases and J by 7 bases, leaving 14 bases between them. Written as DNA, the CDR3 is TGTGCCAGCAGCCTGGAGGAGATCGGGACCCAGTACTTC. Translating gives CASSLEEIGTQYF.

This chain joins TRBV6-5 and TRBJ2-7; TRBD2 is a possible D gene (5 bases). The V end was cut by 3 bases, the J end by 4 bases, with 13 bases between. The CDR3 length is 14 residues. The germline CDR1 and CDR2 sequences are MNHEY and SVGAGI. The CDR3 sequence: CASSYAGGEYEQYF. DNA for the CDR3: TGTGCCAGCAGTTATGCCGGAGGCGAGTACGAGCAGTACTTC.

The V call is TRBV18, the J call TRBJ1-1; tentative D call: TRBD1 (5 bases). Germline CDR1 reads KGHSH; CDR2 reads LQKENI. The CDR3 length is 15 residues. V was trimmed by 6 bases and J by 0 bases, leaving 14 bases between them. CDR3 in amino acids: CASSQSGHLNTEAFF. The CDR3 bases are TGTGCCAGCTCGCAATCCGGACACTTGAACACTGAAGCTTTCTTT.

V is TRBV25-1 and J is TRBJ1-2; TRBD1 matches 8 bases. Germline CDR1 reads MGHDK; CDR2 reads SYGVNS. The ends lost 2 bases at V and 8 bases at J; junction bases unmatched: 7. The CDR3 has 14 residues. CDR3 protein: CASSEGGRGQGYTF. CDR3 DNA: TGTGCCAGCAGTGAAGGGGGCAGGGGGCAAGGCTACACCTTC.

This clone was detected only once. The rearrangement joins TRBV9 to TRBJ2-1, with D tentatively TRBD2 (5 bases). This CDR3 comprises 15 residues. Deletions cut 0 bases from V and 8 bases from J, with 15 bases between. Germline V CDR1 and CDR2: SGDLS, YYNGEE. In DNA, the CDR3 is TGTGCCAGCAGCGTAGGACGAGGGTCGGGTTATGAGCAGTTCTTC. It is translated as CASSVGRGSGYEQFF. Variable domain in full (rest from reference TRBV9 and TRBJ2-1): DSGVTQTPKHLITATGQRVTLRCSPRSGDLSVYWYQQSLDQGLQFLIQYYNGEERAKGNILERFSAQQFPDLHSELNLSSLELGDSALYFCASSVGRGSGYEQFFGPGTRLTVL.

The chain couples TRBV5-4 to TRBJ2-7; 10 bases align to TRBD2. The germline CDR1 and CDR2 sequences are SGHNT and YYREEE (reference sequence). V dropped 0 bases and J dropped 2; count of bases not matched to a gene: 2. This CDR3 contains 15 residues. CDR3 sequence: CASSLGAGGAYEQYF. The CDR3 region has the DNA TGTGCCAGCAGCTTGGGAGCGGGAGGGGCCTACGAGCAGTACTTC.

V and J are TRBV7-9 and TRBJ1-3, with 7 bases lining up with TRBD1. Germline CDR1 SEHNR, CDR2 FQNEAQ (reference sequence). With 5 bases clipped from V and 0 bases from J, the junction kept 7 bases outside the gene matches. The CDR3 spans 16 residues. The CDR3 protein is CASSRRQGTSGNTIYF. DNA of the CDR3: TGTGCCAGCAGCAGGAGACAGGGCACCTCTGGAAACACCATATATTTT.

The CDR3 DNA reads TGCGCCAGCAGCCAAGTCGGGTCGCAGGATACGCAGTATTTT. Translating gives CASSQVGSQDTQYF. The chain links TRBV4-1 to TRBJ2-3, with unresolved D. CDR3 length equals 14 residues. Trimming cost V 1 base and J 6 bases, with 11 bases left between them. Germline assignment: CDR1 MGHRA and CDR2 YSYEKL.

The J gene is TRBJ1-3, the V gene TRBV28; 8 bases are shared with TRBD1. Germline V CDR1 and CDR2: MDHEN, SYDVKM. The V segment lost 8 bases and the J segment 7 bases; nucleotides outside the gene matches: 10. This CDR3 contains 14 residues. The CDR3 DNA is TGTGCCAGCTCACAGGGGGGCTACGGGAACACCATATATTTT. Protein sequence: CASSQGGYGNTIYF.

This chain connects TRBV4-3 to TRBJ2-1; a weak D match, TRBD2 (5 bases). Germline CDR1 reads LGHNA; CDR2 reads YSLEER. Trimming took 2 bases from V and 8 from J, leaving 10 bases between them. This CDR3 is 13 amino acids long. The CDR3 loop is CASSQSPEDEQFF. CDR3 coding DNA: TGCGCCAGCAGCCAATCCCCGGAGGATGAGCAGTTCTTC.

This clone was seen just once. V is TRBV19 and J is TRBJ2-7, with 9 nucleotides matching TRBD1. Per the germline V gene, CDR1 is LNHDA and CDR2 is SQIVND (reference sequence). The CDR3 covers 15 residues. With 7 bases clipped from V and 0 bases from J, the junction kept 7 bases outside the gene matches. The CDR3 is CASKSGTGISYEQYF. The CDR3 DNA follows: TGTGCCAGTAAGTCCGGGACAGGGATCTCCTACGAGCAGTACTTC.

Comment on this clone: Its ends do not fully match the called genes, so a read error is possible. The chain has TRBV30 and TRBJ1-6, with unresolved D. This CDR3 is built from 14 residues. Germline assignment: CDR1 GTSNPN and CDR2 SVGIG (reference sequence). In nucleotides, the CDR3 is TGTGCCGGGAGACGGGGAAACTATAATTCACCCCTCCACTTT. This encodes CAGRRGNYNSPLHF.

The rearrangement uses TRBV10-3 and TRBJ2-2; the D gene is possibly TRBD1 (5 bases). V was shortened by 8 bases and J by 5 bases, with 15 bases between the two germline ends. From germline, CDR1 is ENHRY and CDR2 SYGVKD. The CDR3 totals 14 residues. The CDR3 region has the DNA TGTGCCATCGCCAGGGAAACAAGGACCGGGGAGCTGTTTTTT. This codes for CAIARETRTGELFF.

The genes are TRBV19 and TRBJ2-3; 8 bases are a match to TRBD1. The junction had 6 bases not matched to a gene; V was cut back by 4 bases and J by 6 bases. CDR3 size: 14 residues. Looked up from germline, CDR1 is LNHDA and CDR2 is SQIVND (reference sequence). CDR3 loop: CASSTDRASDTQYF. The CDR3 DNA sequence: TGTGCCAGTAGTACGGACAGGGCAAGTGATACGCAGTATTTT.

The chain carries TRBV19 and TRBJ2-1; weak D call: TRBD1 (6 bases). Germline V CDR1 and CDR2: LNHDA, SQIVND (reference sequence). CDR3 length equals 15 residues. Trimming shortened V by 7 bases and J by 2 bases, and 15 bases separated the two germline ends. The CDR3, as DNA: TGTGCCAGTACTACTACGACAGGAACCTACAATGAGCAGTTCTTC. It translates to CASTTTTGTYNEQFF.

The genes are TRBV5-1 and TRBJ2-7; 12 bases line up with TRBD2. The CDR3 length is 17 residues. Germline V gene sequence: CDR1 SGHRS, CDR2 YFSETQ. V lost 4 bases and J lost 6; bases outside the gene matches: 14. The CDR3 loop reads CASSVNLPSGRVPEQYF. DNA for the CDR3: TGCGCCAGCAGCGTGAACCTGCCTAGCGGGAGGGTTCCCGAGCAGTACTTC.

The chain combines TRBV7-2 with TRBJ1-4; 9 nucleotides match TRBD1. This CDR3 contains 15 residues. The V gene end was trimmed by 4 bases and the J gene end by 7 bases; junction bases not matched to a gene: 7. Germline V gene lookup returns CDR1 SGHTA and CDR2 FQGNSA. The CDR3 sequence is CASSSQQGAGEKLFF. The CDR3 bases are TGTGCCAGCAGCTCTCAACAGGGGGCAGGTGAAAAACTGTTTTTT.

V is TRBV2 and J is TRBJ2-2, with D tentatively TRBD2 (6 bases). The CDR3 is made up of 15 amino acids. Trimming removed 3 bases from V and 5 bases from J, with 13 bases in between. Looked up from germline, CDR1 is SNHLY and CDR2 is FYNNEI. The CDR3 reads CASSDTGVRTGELFF. The CDR3 region has the DNA TGTGCCAGCAGTGATACGGGAGTTAGGACCGGGGAGCTGTTTTTT.

This rearrangement joins TRBV4-3 to TRBJ2-1; 8 positions agree with TRBD2. The CDR3 has 15 amino acids. Per the germline V gene, CDR1 is LGHNA and CDR2 is YSLEER. The junction had 12 bases not matched to a gene; V was cut back by 5 bases and J by 9 bases. CDR3 in amino acids: CASSRGAGAPSEQFF. The DNA for the CDR3 is TGCGCCAGCAGCAGAGGAGCGGGGGCCCCTTCTGAGCAGTTCTTC.

V and J are TRBV10-3 and TRBJ2-1, with 8 bases that match TRBD2. After removal of 2 bases from V and 7 bases from J, the junction contained 7 bases not matched to a gene. Germline V gene lookup returns CDR1 ENHRY and CDR2 SYGVKD. The CDR3 runs to 15 residues. CDR3 amino acids: CAISEGSGSYNEQFF. CDR3 coding DNA: TGTGCCATCAGTGAGGGGAGCGGGAGTTATAATGAGCAGTTCTTC.

V usage is TRBV19 and J usage is TRBJ1-5; 8 bases match TRBD1. In germline, CDR1 is LNHDA, CDR2 SQIVND (reference sequence). Trimming took 5 bases from V and 0 from J; bases not matched to a gene: 9. The CDR3 has 17 residues. CDR3 bases: TGTGCCAGTAGTGACAGGGGCGTCCTATATAGCAATCAGCCCCAGCATTTT. Translating gives CASSDRGVLYSNQPQHF.

This chain joins TRBV7-2 and TRBJ2-1; 14 nucleotides agree with TRBD2. The V gene's germline CDR1 is SGHTA and CDR2 FQGNSA. There are 13 residues in the CDR3. The CDR3 loop is CAAGTSGSNEQFF. The CDR3 DNA reads as TGTGCTGCAGGGACTAGCGGGAGCAATGAGCAGTTCTTC.